Detailed here is one TCR beta chain. Which antigen it targets is not known. The record has no base qualities; no much larger clone is one base away. Between the V and J ends, shortened by 3 bases and 10 bases respectively, the junction contains 13 bases. Via the germline V gene, CDR1 is WSHSY and CDR2 SAAADI. The CDR3 runs 13 amino acids, cysteine and phenylalanine included. This entry keeps only the CDR3 DNA: 39 bases, framed from base 1. A second Seattle source provided samples from volunteer blood donors who had recovered from COVID-19. Each collaborating institution followed its own protocols to collect whole blood in K2EDTA tubes. Collaborator samples were shipped for TCRbeta analysis as frozen whole blood, isolated PBMCs, or DNA extracted from either sample type. TCRbeta CDR3 regions were amplified from genomic DNA by means of the immunoSEQ Assay, a bias-controlled multiplex PCR. On the authors' methods: The number of nucleated cells in each sample was estimated from the amplification of reference gene primers within the assay. Sequence reads were collapsed and filtered to measure the absolute abundance of every unique TCRbeta CDR3 rearrangement. Productive Simpson clonality was computed per sample as the square root of Simpson's diversity index over productive rearrangements. In its TCRdb copy, this immuneACCESS table keeps in-frame sequences only and misses some clones. Where compared with another copy, unresolved V genes explain less than half of these, and the others have no known cause. V, J and clone size are those of that table, while D and trimming were read from the DNA. The sample table holds 300,000 to 400,000 clones, of which approximately 90% were seen once. Jointly, the top ten make up 3% to 4% of the sample.

The data are from a study of blood T cell repertoires in COVID-19 (TCRdb year 2020). Background for the entire study: The collaborator samples originated in the United States, Italy and Spain and spanned the acute and convalescent phases of COVID-19. Samples came from the ongoing ImmuneRACE study (first 160 participants) plus 1,254 subjects from 6 global collaborators. Subjects who had been exposed to COVID-19, were actively infected with it, or had recovered from it provided the deeply sampled blood TCRbeta repertoires that made up the dataset. Nearly every sample came with metadata listing a de-identified subject ID, COVID-19 status, age in years and sex. The prospective study material was composed of cDNA or gDNA derived from T cells, B-cell-depleted T cells, or PBMCs. Where HLA class I and class II types were available, the types were taken from metadata supplied by the sample provider, not from assay-based typing. A freely available public database, intended as a resource for researchers studying the immune response to SARS-CoV-2, is where the repertoires were released. The paper's findings and limits, for the study overall: Clinical and demographic metadata were provided uncurated, with the amount varying by source and participant.

The origin of this receptor is a woman younger than 30 who had recovered from COVID-19. The V gene is TRBV10-2 and the J gene is TRBJ2-1; TRBD2 might be the D gene, on 5 matching bases. Sample: peripheral blood. The nucleotide sequence is given as TGCGCCAGCAGTGAAGGGAGCCCCGGGGAGCAGTTCTTC. The resulting protein is CASSEGSPGEQFF.